Shown below are 7 T cell receptor beta chains from a single sample sequenced in a study of T-cell memory formation after mild COVID-19. One entry per CDR3 protein, called by TCRdb with MiXCR from the 5' RACE reads. The sample contains 450,000 or so distinct CDR3 sequences, 20% of which appear only once. The sequenced sample was PBMCs or a T cell subset sorted from them (not recorded which). Receptors originate from an adult woman who had mild COVID-19 (a few samples of this study predate the infection). Cell type and time point are not known.

The chain has TRBV6-2 or TRBV6-3 and TRBJ1-3; D gene unclear. This CDR3 has 13 residues. From germline, CDR1 is MNHEY and CDR2 SVGEGT. Trimming stripped 7 bases from V and 4 bases from J, with 11 bases between. The CDR3 nucleotides read TGTGCCAGCACGGCGCGAAGGGGAAACACCATATATTTT. It encodes CASTARRGNTIYF.

This clonotype was detected many times. The chain is built from TRBV12-3 or TRBV12-4 and TRBJ1-1; no clear D gene. CDR3 length equals 13 residues. For the CDR3, the DNA is TGTGCTCAGCTATTAGATTCGGGCACTGAAGCTTTCTTT. Translated: CAQLLDSGTEAFF.

The chain is built from TRBV27 and TRBJ2-1, with D hard to call. Trimming cost V 2 bases and J 9 bases, with 17 bases left between them. Germline V gene data show CDR1 as MNHEY and CDR2 as SMNVEV (reference sequence). This CDR3 region has 15 residues. CDR3 region: CASSLSDPKVGEQFF. The CDR3 DNA reads as TGTGCCAGCAGTTTAAGCGATCCGAAGGTTGGTGAGCAGTTCTTC.

The chain links TRBV7-8 to TRBJ2-3, with 7 positions matching TRBD1. J was trimmed by 1 base and V by 5 bases; bases with no gene match: 3. There are 14 residues in the CDR3. Germline assignment: CDR1 SGHVS and CDR2 FQNEAQ. CDR3 sequence: CASSVTGGTDTQYF. The CDR3 region has the DNA TGTGCCAGCAGCGTAACAGGGGGCACAGATACGCAGTATTTT.

The rearrangement links TRBV15 to TRBJ2-7; 7 bases are a match to TRBD1. Trimming took 7 bases from V and 5 from J; bases not matched to a gene: 8. This CDR3 contains 13 residues. Germline CDR1 and CDR2: LNHNV and YYDKDF (reference sequence). The CDR3 sequence is CATTGDSRDEQYF. The CDR3 DNA reads TGTGCCACCACTGGGGACAGTCGGGACGAGCAGTACTTC.

The V gene is TRBV20-1, the J gene TRBJ2-1; 12 bases are a match to TRBD2. CDR3 length equals 14 residues. With 6 bases clipped from V and 5 bases from J, the junction kept 5 bases outside the gene matches. From germline, CDR1 is DFQATT and CDR2 SNEGSKA (reference sequence). CDR3 nucleotide sequence: TGCAGTGCCAGAAGGACTAGCGGGAACAATGAGCAGTTCTTC. Protein sequence: CSARRTSGNNEQFF.

The table lists this clonotype with a few counts. The chain couples TRBV15 to TRBJ2-7; D not certain. With 0 bases removed from V and 4 bases from J, the gap between germline ends came to 7 bases. CDR3 length: 13 residues. Germline CDR1 reads LNHNV; CDR2 reads YYDKDF (reference sequence). The CDR3 region has the DNA TGTGCCACCAGCAGAGATTATCCTTACGAGCAGTACTTC. Translated: CATSRDYPYEQYF.